The clone carrying this T cell receptor beta chain was seen once. Antigen unknown. 60 Vbeta and 13 Jbeta primers were used in PCR. Repertoires were generated with immunoSEQ multiplex PCR, while TCRdb's copy carries only in-frame clones and drops some. The sample lists 140,000 or so clones; around four fifths were seen once. The data were obtained in a study of cytomegalovirus exposure and HLA in healthy donors. Study-level information: Unique TCRs numbering roughly 80 million, obtained from HLA-typed donors, made up an early data release.

Study-level results: Among the sequence variants, a highly shared cluster was likely an artifact of sequencing. A list of approximately 160 TCR beta chains associated with cytomegalovirus was given. Other equally common chains were less clonally expanded than HLA-associated TCR beta chains, a later analysis showed.

The sequencing input was PBMCs. The clonotype was recovered from a woman aged 60 to 75 in good health and CMV-seropositive.

CDR3 amino acids: CASSFWGVGGGRTEAFF. CDR3 bases: TGTGCCAGCTCCTTCTGGGGGGTGGGGGGGGGAAGGACTGAAGCTTTCTTT. V and J are TRBV27 and TRBJ1-1, with D possibly being TRBD1 (5 bases). This CDR3 spans 17 amino acids. Trimming left V 8 bases short and J 5 bases short, with 27 bases between. Germline-derived CDR1 and CDR2 are MNHEY and SMNVEV (reference sequence).